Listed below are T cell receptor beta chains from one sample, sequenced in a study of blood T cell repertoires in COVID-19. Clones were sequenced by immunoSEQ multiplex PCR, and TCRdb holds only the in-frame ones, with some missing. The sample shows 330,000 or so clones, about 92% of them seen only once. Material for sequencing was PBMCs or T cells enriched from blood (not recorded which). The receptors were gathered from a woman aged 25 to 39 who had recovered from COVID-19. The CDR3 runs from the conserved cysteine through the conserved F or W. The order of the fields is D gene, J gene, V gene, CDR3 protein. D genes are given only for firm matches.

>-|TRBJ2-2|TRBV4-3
CASSQSAQTGELFF
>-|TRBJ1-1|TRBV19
CASSNKQTNTEAFF
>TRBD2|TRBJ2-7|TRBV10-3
CAISSSGTRAYEQYF
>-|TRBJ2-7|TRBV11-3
CASSLQQGWEQYF
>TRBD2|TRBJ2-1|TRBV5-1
CASSLAQRGASRTYNEQFF
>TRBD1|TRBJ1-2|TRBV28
CASSLEGWTGNYGYTF
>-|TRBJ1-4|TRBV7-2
CASSTRQVPGGEKLFF
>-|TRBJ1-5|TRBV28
CASLERGAPQHF
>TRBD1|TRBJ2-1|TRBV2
CATQGDLNNEQFF
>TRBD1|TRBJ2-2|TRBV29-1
CSVARGFGELFF
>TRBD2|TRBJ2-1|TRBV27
CASSQLAGVSNEQFF
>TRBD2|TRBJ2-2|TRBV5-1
CASSPLGGMNTGELFF
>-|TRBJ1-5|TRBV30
CAWSTGVDQPQHF
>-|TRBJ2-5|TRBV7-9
CASSRGQVGRETQYF
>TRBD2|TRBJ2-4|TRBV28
CASSSLGGGGDIQYF
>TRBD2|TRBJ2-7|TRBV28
CASSFGGTSGYEQYF
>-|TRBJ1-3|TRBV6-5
CASRDSLYSGNTIYF
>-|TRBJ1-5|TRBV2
CASGEGRTMAQHF
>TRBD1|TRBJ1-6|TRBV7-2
CASSPRRDSYNSPLHF
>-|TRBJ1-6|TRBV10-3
CAISTGNNSPLHF
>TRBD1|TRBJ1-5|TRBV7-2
CASSLGTGRISQPQHF
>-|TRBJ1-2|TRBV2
CASSDRGGYTF
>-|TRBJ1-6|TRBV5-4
CASSLAGAGYNSPLHF
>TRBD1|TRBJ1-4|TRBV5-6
CASSLTGQGNEKLFF
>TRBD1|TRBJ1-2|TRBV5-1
CASSLLQGNYGYTF
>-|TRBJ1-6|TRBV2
CASTAGKFSSPLHF
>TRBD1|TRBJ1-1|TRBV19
CASSPGQILNTEAFF
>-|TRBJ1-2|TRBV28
CASSSQGRGGYTF
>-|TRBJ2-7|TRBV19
CASRATGEAYEQYF
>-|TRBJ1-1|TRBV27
CASSFRVGTEAFF
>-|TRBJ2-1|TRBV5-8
CASSPLSEQFF
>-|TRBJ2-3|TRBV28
CASSRAHTQYF
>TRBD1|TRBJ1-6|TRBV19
CASSMWTGADSPLHF
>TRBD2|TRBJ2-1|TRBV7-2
CASRSGGVIRNEQFF
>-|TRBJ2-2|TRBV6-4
CASSEFIGELFF
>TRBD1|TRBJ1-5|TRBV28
CASTAGTGKGQPQHF
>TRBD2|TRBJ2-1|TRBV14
CASSQLLAGGDWEQFF
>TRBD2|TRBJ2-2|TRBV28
CASSLFGLAGAANTGELFF
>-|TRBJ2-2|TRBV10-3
CAISDAGTLTGELFF
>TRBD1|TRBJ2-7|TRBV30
CAWSVDGQGADEQYF